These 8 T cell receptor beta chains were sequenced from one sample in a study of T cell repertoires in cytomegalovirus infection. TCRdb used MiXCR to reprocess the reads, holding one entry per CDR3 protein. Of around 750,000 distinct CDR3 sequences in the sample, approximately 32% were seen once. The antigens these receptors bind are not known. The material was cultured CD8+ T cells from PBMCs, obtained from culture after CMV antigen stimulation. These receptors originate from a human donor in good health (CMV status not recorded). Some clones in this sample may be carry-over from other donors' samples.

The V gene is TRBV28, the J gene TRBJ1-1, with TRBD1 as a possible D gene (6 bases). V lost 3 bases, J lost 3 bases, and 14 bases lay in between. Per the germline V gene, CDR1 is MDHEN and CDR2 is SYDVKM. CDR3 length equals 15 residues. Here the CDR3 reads CASSFGTTGDTEAFF. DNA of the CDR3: TGTGCCAGCAGTTTCGGGACAACCGGGGACACTGAAGCTTTCTTT.

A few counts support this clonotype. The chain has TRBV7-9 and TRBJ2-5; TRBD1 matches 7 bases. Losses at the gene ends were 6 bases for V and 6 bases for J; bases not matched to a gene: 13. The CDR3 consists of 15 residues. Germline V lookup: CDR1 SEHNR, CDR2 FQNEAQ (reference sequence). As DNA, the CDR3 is TGTGCCAGCAGTCCTATCGGGACAGACCGAAAGACCCAGTACTTC. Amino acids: CASSPIGTDRKTQYF. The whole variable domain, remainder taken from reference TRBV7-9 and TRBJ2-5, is DTGVSQNPRHKITKRGQNVTFRCDPISEHNRLYWYRQTLGQGPEFLTYFQNEAQLEKSRLLSDRFSAERPKGSFSTLEIQRTEQGDSAMYLCASSPIGTDRKTQYFGPGTRLLVL.

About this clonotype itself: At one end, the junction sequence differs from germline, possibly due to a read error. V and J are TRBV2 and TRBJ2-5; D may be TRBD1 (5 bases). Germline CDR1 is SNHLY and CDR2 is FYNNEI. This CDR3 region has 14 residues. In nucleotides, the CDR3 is TGTGCCGGCAGGGCGGATATTTTCCAAGAGACCCAGTACTTC. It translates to CAGRADIFQETQYF.

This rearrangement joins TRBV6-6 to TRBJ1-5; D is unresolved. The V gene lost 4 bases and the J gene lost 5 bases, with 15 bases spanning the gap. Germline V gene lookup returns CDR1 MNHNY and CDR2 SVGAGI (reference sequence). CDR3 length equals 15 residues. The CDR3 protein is CASSLSGYSYQPQHF. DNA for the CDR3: TGTGCCAGCAGTTTAAGCGGGTATTCCTATCAGCCCCAGCATTTT.

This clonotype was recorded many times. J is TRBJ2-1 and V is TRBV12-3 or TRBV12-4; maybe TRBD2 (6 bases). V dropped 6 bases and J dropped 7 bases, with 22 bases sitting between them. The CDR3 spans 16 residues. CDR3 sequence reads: CASSPESAVGRNEQFF. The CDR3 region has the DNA TGTGCCAGCAGCCCAGAGAGCGCCGTTGGGAGGAATGAGCAGTTCTTC.

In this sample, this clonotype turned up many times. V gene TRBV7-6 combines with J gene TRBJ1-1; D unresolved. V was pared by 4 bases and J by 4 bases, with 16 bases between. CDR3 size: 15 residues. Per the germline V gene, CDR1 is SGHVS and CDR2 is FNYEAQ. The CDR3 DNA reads TGTGCCAGCAGCTCTGGACCCTTGGCAGGCACTGAAGCTTTCTTT. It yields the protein CASSSGPLAGTEAFF. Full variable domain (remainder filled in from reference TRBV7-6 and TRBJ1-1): GAGVSQSPRYKVTKRGQDVALRCDPISGHVSLYWYRQALGQGPEFLTYFNYEAQQDKSGLPNDRFSAERPEGSISTLTIQRTEQRDSAMYRCASSSGPLAGTEAFFGQGTRLTVV.

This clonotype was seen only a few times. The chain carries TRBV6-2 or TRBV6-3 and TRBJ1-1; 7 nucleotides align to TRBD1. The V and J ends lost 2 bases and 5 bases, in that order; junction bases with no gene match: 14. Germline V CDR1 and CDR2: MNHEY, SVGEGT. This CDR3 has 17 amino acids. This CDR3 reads CASSYGIIIQGRTEAFF. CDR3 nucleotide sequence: TGTGCCAGCAGTTACGGGATAATAATACAGGGGAGGACTGAAGCTTTCTTT.

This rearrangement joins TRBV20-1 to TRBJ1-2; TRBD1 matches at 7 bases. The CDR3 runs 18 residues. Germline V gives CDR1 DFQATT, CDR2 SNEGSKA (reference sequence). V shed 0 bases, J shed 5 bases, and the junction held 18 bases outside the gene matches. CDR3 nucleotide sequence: TGCAGTGCTAGAGATTCGGGCCCGAGGGGGCAGGGAGAATATGGCTACACCTTC. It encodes CSARDSGPRGQGEYGYTF.